This T cell receptor (beta chain) appears in the sequencing data of a study of shared clonotypes between healthy human individuals. CDR1 SGDLS and CDR2 YYNGEE come from the germline V gene. The CDR3 has 15 residues. V lost 2 bases and J lost 5; bases outside the gene matches: 4. Remarks on this clone: Other DNA variants within this sample encode the same CDR3.

Using immunoSEQ multiplex PCR, the repertoire was profiled, and TCRdb retains in-frame clones only, with some absent. The data show around 2.1 million clones, 85% to 95% seen once. Naive CD8 cells, CD45RO-negative and positively selected for CCR7, excluded terminally differentiated effector memory CD45RA+ cells. This sequence joins TRBV9 and TRBJ2-1; 10 nucleotides line up with TRBD1. Specimen: naive CD8+ T cells from PBMCs. The TCR sequence derives from a man aged 18 to 29 in good health. Some clones in this sample may be carry-over from other donors' samples. This CDR3 is CASSVGQGLNNEQFF. In DNA, the CDR3 is TGTGCCAGCAGCGTGGGACAGGGGCTTAACAATGAGCAGTTCTTC. The variable domain in full, with the rest retrieved from reference TRBV9 and TRBJ2-1, is DSGVTQTPKHLITATGQRVTLRCSPRSGDLSVYWYQQSLDQGLQFLIQYYNGEERAKGNILERFSAQQFPDLHSELNLSSLELGDSALYFCASSVGQGLNNEQFFGPGTRLTVL.